This record looks at one TCR beta chain sequence and its context. Its antigen remains unknown. The data stem from a study of OX40 agonist ivuxolimab in advanced cancers. Study in general: Treatment of patients was with ivuxolimab, an agonistic anti-OX40 (CD134) antibody.

TCRdb's table, derived via immunoSEQ multiplex PCR, lists solely in-frame clones and lacks some. The profile shows 80,000 or so clones, around 83% of them singletons. Findings of the study overall: The expanded peripheral T cells' antigen specificity was not determined. Average numbers of expanded clones were greater in CD8+ T cells than in CD4+. At 0.1 to 3.0 mg/kg, CD4+ and CD8+ blood T cells expanded clonally by week 6.

The CDR3 consists of 11 residues. Germline CDR1 is LNHDA and CDR2 is SQIVND (reference sequence). With 4 bases removed from V and 10 bases from J, the gap between germline ends came to 7 bases. This specimen was CD4+ or CD8+ T cells sorted from blood, taken in a trial of the OX40 agonist ivuxolimab. This clonotype was obtained from an adult with an advanced solid tumor such as melanoma, head and neck, liver or kidney cancer. The chain is built from TRBV19 and TRBJ1-4; D ambiguous. The CDR3, as DNA: TGTGCCAGTAGTAGCGAGGGAAAACTGTTTTTT. It specifies CASSSEGKLFF.